The 28 T cell receptor beta chains below come from one sample, sequenced in a study of OX40 agonist ivuxolimab in advanced cancers. The library came from the immunoSEQ multiplex PCR assay. This is the immuneACCESS table as TCRdb keeps it, with only in-frame sequences that have V and J called. A part of the clones is gone; compared with another copy, unresolved V genes explain less than half, and the rest is unexplained. This sample is represented by under 85,000 clones; around 82% of them were singletons. Roughly 4.9% of the sample is held by the ten biggest clonotypes. The input for sequencing was CD4+ or CD8+ T cells sorted from blood, taken in a trial of the OX40 agonist ivuxolimab. Receptors originate from an adult with an advanced solid tumor such as melanoma, head and neck, liver or kidney cancer.

The V and J genes are TRBV28 and TRBJ2-3, with D possibly being TRBD1 (7 bases). V gave up 6 bases and J gave up 0 bases, with 28 bases separating them. This CDR3 comprises 20 residues. CDR1 is MDHEN, CDR2 SYDVKM, per germline. The CDR3 coding sequence is TGTGCCAGCAGCCATGTCAGGGGGAGGTACATTCCATCTAGCACAGATACGCAGTATTTT. Its translation: CASSHVRGRYIPSSTDTQYF.

The J gene is TRBJ1-6, the V gene TRBV6-5; D is unresolved. Germline values: CDR1 MNHEY, CDR2 SVGAGI. Trimming cost V 2 bases and J 10 bases, with 18 bases left between them. The CDR3 runs 16 residues. As DNA, the CDR3 is TGTGCCAGCAGTTACGGGAGGGTCTATAGTCCCTCACCCCTCCACTTT. This encodes CASSYGRVYSPSPLHF.

V is TRBV7-2 and J is TRBJ1-2, with D possibly matching TRBD1 (5 bases). Germline CDR1 reads SGHTA; CDR2 reads FQGNSA. Trimming took 3 bases from V and 3 from J, leaving 8 bases between them. The CDR3 totals 13 residues. The CDR3 spells CASSLGVYYGYTF. The CDR3 nucleotides read TGTGCCAGCAGCTTGGGGGTCTACTATGGCTACACCTTC. Filled out from reference TRBV7-2 and TRBJ1-2, the complete variable domain reads GAGVSQSPSNKVTEKGKDVELRCDPISGHTALYWYRQSLGQGLEFLIYFQGNSAPDKSGLPSDRFSAERTGGSVSTLTIQRTQQEDSAVYLCASSLGVYYGYTFGSGTRLTVV.

V gene TRBV10-2 combines with J gene TRBJ1-1; 9 nucleotides line up with TRBD1. Germline V CDR1 and CDR2: WSHSY, SAAADI. V trimming: 6 bases; J trimming: 0 bases; junction bases outside the gene matches: 11. The CDR3 runs to 17 residues. The CDR3 region has the DNA TGCGCCAGCAGGGGTGTTTCGACAGGGGGTATGAACACTGAAGCTTTCTTT. This translates into CASRGVSTGGMNTEAFF.

This clone came up once. The V call is TRBV10-2, the J call TRBJ1-6; D is uncertain. The ends were cut back, 2 bases at V and 7 bases at J, with 9 bases in the middle. This CDR3 is built from 14 residues. Germline values: CDR1 WSHSY, CDR2 SAAADI. The CDR3 DNA is TGCGCCAGCAGTGAGCTGGCAGCCAATTCACCCCTCCACTTT. Translated, it gives CASSELAANSPLHF.

This chain links TRBV11-2 with TRBJ2-1, with 7 bases aligning to TRBD1. V gave up 5 bases and J gave up 4 bases; unmatched junction bases: 5. This CDR3 comprises 14 residues. Germline CDR1 and CDR2: SGHAT and FQNNGV. CDR3 DNA sequence: TGTGCCAGCAGCCATGGGACAGAATACAATGAGCAGTTCTTC. This gives the protein CASSHGTEYNEQFF.

V gene TRBV28 combines with J gene TRBJ2-7, with D perhaps TRBD1 or TRBD2 (5 bases each). This CDR3 contains 12 residues. V lost 4 bases to trimming and J lost 7 bases, with 11 bases between them. Per germline, CDR1 MDHEN and CDR2 SYDVKM. The CDR3 DNA reads as TGTGCCAGCAGTTCTCAAGGGGAGGAGCAGTACTTC. This gives the protein CASSSQGEEQYF.

This clone was recorded once. This sequence joins TRBV19 and TRBJ2-2; unclear D gene. This CDR3 has 15 residues. Germline V gene lookup returns CDR1 LNHDA and CDR2 SQIVND (reference sequence). Trimming removed 3 bases at V and 1 base at J, with 9 bases between. This CDR3 reads CASSIRTLNTGELFF. In DNA form, the CDR3 reads TGTGCCAGTAGTATCCGGACCCTGAACACCGGGGAGCTGTTTTTT. The full variable domain, with the rest looked up from reference TRBV19 and TRBJ2-2, is DGGITQSPKYLFRKEGQNVTLSCEQNLNHDAMYWYRQDPGQGLRLIYYSQIVNDFQKGDIAEGYSVSREKKESFPLTVTSAQKNPTAFYLCASSIRTLNTGELFFGEGSRLTVL.

The CDR3 loop reads CASSSWDRTTEAFF. In nucleotides, the CDR3 is TGTGCCAGCAGCTCCTGGGACAGGACCACTGAAGCTTTCTTT. V and J are TRBV11-2 and TRBJ1-1, with 8 bases lining up with TRBD1. V lost 4 bases to trimming and J lost 4 bases; unmatched junction nucleotides: 5. This CDR3 is built from 14 residues. In germline, CDR1 is SGHAT, CDR2 FQNNGV.

The chain has TRBV5-1 and TRBJ1-2; 9 positions agree with TRBD1. The germline V gene has CDR1 SGHRS and CDR2 YFSETQ. With 4 bases clipped from V and 5 bases from J, the junction kept 9 bases outside the gene matches. CDR3 size: 15 residues. CDR3 loop: CASSGRQGVGYGYTF. CDR3 bases: TGCGCCAGCAGCGGGAGACAGGGGGTCGGATATGGCTACACCTTC.

The chain employs TRBV27 and TRBJ1-2, with a tentative D call TRBD1 (6 bases). The CDR3 length is 16 residues. CDR1 is MNHEY, CDR2 SMNVEV, per germline (reference sequence). V lost 6 bases and J lost 3, with 20 bases in between. For the CDR3, the DNA is TGTGCCAGCAGGGTTAGAGGTCAGGGGCCATACTATGGCTACACCTTC. It encodes CASRVRGQGPYYGYTF.

The chain has TRBV5-1 and TRBJ2-7; 9 nucleotides align to TRBD1. CDR1 is SGHRS, CDR2 YFSETQ, per germline. Trimming removed 3 bases from V and 3 bases from J; junction bases left unmatched: 7. The CDR3 sequence is 15 residues long. The CDR3 sequence: CASSSESGQGYEQYF. CDR3 DNA sequence: TGCGCCAGCAGCTCTGAGTCGGGACAGGGCTACGAGCAGTACTTC.

This chain uses TRBV19 with TRBJ2-7; 8 bases match TRBD1. CDR1 is LNHDA, CDR2 SQIVND, per germline (reference sequence). The CDR3 is made up of 15 amino acids. The V gene end was trimmed by 3 bases and the J gene end by 4 bases; junction bases not matched to a gene: 8. DNA of the CDR3: TGTGCCAGTAGTATGGGAGACAGGGGAATTTACGAGCAGTACTTC. This codes for CASSMGDRGIYEQYF.

The rearrangement joins TRBV27 to TRBJ2-2, with a tentative D call TRBD2 (6 bases). In germline, CDR1 is MNHEY, CDR2 SMNVEV (reference sequence). Trimming shortened V by 6 bases and J by 7 bases, and 15 bases separated the two germline ends. The CDR3 consists of 14 residues. The CDR3 loop is CASSRLVPLGELFF. The DNA of the CDR3 is TGTGCCAGCAGCAGACTAGTCCCCCTCGGGGAGCTGTTTTTT.

The rearrangement uses TRBV7-6 and TRBJ2-2; D not certain. V lost 1 base and J 0 bases, leaving 12 bases between the germline ends. The germline V gene has CDR1 SGHVS and CDR2 FNYEAQ. This CDR3 has 17 amino acids. CDR3 sequence (DNA): TGTGCCAGCAGCTTAGGCCCCAGACACTCGAACACCGGGGAGCTGTTTTTT. Its protein product is CASSLGPRHSNTGELFF.

The gene calls are TRBV28 and TRBJ2-5, with D perhaps given as TRBD1 or TRBD2 (6 bases each). Trimming pared 5 bases from V and 4 bases from J, leaving 11 bases between. Germline V gene data show CDR1 as MDHEN and CDR2 as SYDVKM. CDR3 length: 13 amino acids. The CDR3 loop reads CASSRGQGETQYF. DNA of the CDR3: TGTGCCAGCAGTCGGGGGCAGGGAGAGACCCAGTACTTC.

V is TRBV6-5 and J is TRBJ1-2; D gene uncertain. Germline CDR1 reads MNHEY; CDR2 reads SVGAGI. CDR3 length equals 13 residues. Trimming shortened V by 4 bases and J by 5 bases, and 11 bases separated the two germline ends. CDR3 amino acids: CASSSNREYGYTF. The CDR3, as DNA: TGTGCCAGCAGTTCGAACCGGGAATATGGCTACACCTTC.

The rearrangement joins TRBV6-5 to TRBJ1-2, with a possible D match to TRBD1 (6 bases). This CDR3 has 11 residues. Germline CDR1 is MNHEY and CDR2 is SVGAGI. V was cut by 5 bases and J by 7 bases, with 8 bases left in between. The CDR3 region is CASSQGFGYTF. The CDR3 DNA follows: TGTGCCAGCAGTCAGGGGTTTGGCTACACCTTC.

The rearrangement uses TRBV5-1 and TRBJ2-2; TRBD2 aligns across 10 bases. The CDR3 runs to 17 residues. J lost 0 bases, V lost 4 bases, and 6 bases had no gene match. Germline values: CDR1 SGHRS, CDR2 YFSETQ. This CDR3 is CASSPSTSGSNTGELFF. In DNA, the CDR3 is TGCGCCAGCAGCCCCTCGACTAGCGGGTCGAACACCGGGGAGCTGTTTTTT.

This clone was detected only a few times. The V and J genes are TRBV27 and TRBJ2-7, with a tentative D call TRBD2 (5 bases). Trimming removed 6 bases at V and 6 bases at J, with 12 bases between. CDR1 is MNHEY and CDR2 is SMNVEV in the germline V gene (reference sequence). This CDR3 spans 12 amino acids. CDR3 DNA: TGTGCCAGCAGCCCCACTGGGAGCGAGCAGTACTTC. Translated, it gives CASSPTGSEQYF.

The chain combines TRBV5-4 with TRBJ2-1; D uncertain. Trimming cost V 3 bases and J 3 bases, with 13 bases left between them. This CDR3 has 15 amino acids. In germline, CDR1 is SGHNT, CDR2 YYREEE (reference sequence). The CDR3 DNA reads TGTGCCAGCAGCTGGGTGAACAGCCGCTACAATGAGCAGTTCTTC. It specifies CASSWVNSRYNEQFF. Combining the CDR3 with reference TRBV5-4 and TRBJ2-1 gives the whole variable domain ETGVTQSPTHLIKTRGQQVTLRCSSQSGHNTVSWYQQALGQGPQFIFQYYREEENGRGNFPPRFSGLQFPNYSSELNVNALELDDSALYLCASSWVNSRYNEQFFGPGTRLTVL.

V gene TRBV28 combines with J gene TRBJ1-1; D is unclear. Germline V lookup: CDR1 MDHEN, CDR2 SYDVKM. V was trimmed by 1 base and J by 2 bases, leaving 14 bases between them. CDR3 length: 16 amino acids. The CDR3 nucleotides are TGTGCCAGCAGTTTATCGCCCCGAAGGCGTAACACTGAAGCTTTCTTT. It yields the protein CASSLSPRRRNTEAFF.

CDR3 coding DNA: TGTGCCAGCAGCTCCAGGGGCCTGGGGACTGAAGCTTTCTTT. Translating gives CASSSRGLGTEAFF. V and J are TRBV7-9 and TRBJ1-1, with a tentative D call TRBD1 (6 bases). Per germline, CDR1 SEHNR and CDR2 FQNEAQ (reference sequence). This CDR3 contains 14 residues. V lost 4 bases and J 5 bases, leaving 14 bases between the germline ends.

The V and J genes are TRBV2 and TRBJ1-5; 8 bases map to TRBD1. V trimming: 5 bases; J trimming: 4 bases; junction bases outside the gene matches: 4. Germline V CDR1 and CDR2: SNHLY, FYNNEI. There are 14 residues in the CDR3. CDR3 nucleotide sequence: TGTGCCAGCAGTCGACAGGGGCCGAATCAGCCCCAGCATTTT. It yields the protein CASSRQGPNQPQHF.

The genes are TRBV19 and TRBJ1-1, with D perhaps matching TRBD1 (5 bases). The germline V gene has CDR1 LNHDA and CDR2 SQIVND (reference sequence). V was clipped by 5 bases and J by 1 base, with 8 bases between them. This CDR3 comprises 13 residues. This CDR3 reads CASSLRGNTEAFF. For the CDR3, the DNA is TGTGCCAGTAGTCTGAGGGGGAACACTGAAGCTTTCTTT.

The chain joins TRBV11-2 to TRBJ1-6; TRBD1 aligns across 9 bases. The CDR3 runs to 18 residues. CDR1 is SGHAT and CDR2 is FQNNGV in the germline V gene. Trimming removed 3 bases from V and 3 bases from J; junction bases left unmatched: 9. CDR3 DNA: TGTGCCAGCAGCTTCCCCCGGGACAGGGCGAACTATAATTCACCCCTCCACTTT. This sequence encodes CASSFPRDRANYNSPLHF.

The CDR3 spells CASSISSNYEQYF. The CDR3 DNA follows: TGTGCCAGTAGTATATCCTCCAACTACGAGCAGTACTTC. The chain combines TRBV19 with TRBJ2-7; D unclear. V lost 2 bases to trimming and J lost 3 bases, with 8 bases between them. The CDR3 extends over 13 amino acids. CDR1 and CDR2 from the germline V gene are LNHDA and SQIVND (reference sequence).

This chain links TRBV2 with TRBJ2-7; 8 bases fit TRBD2. Trimming took 7 bases from V and 3 from J; bases not matched to a gene: 8. CDR3 length: 14 amino acids. Germline V lookup: CDR1 SNHLY, CDR2 FYNNEI. CDR3 coding DNA: TGTGCCAGCACCACAGCGGGAGTCTTCTACGAGCAGTACTTC. Protein product: CASTTAGVFYEQYF.